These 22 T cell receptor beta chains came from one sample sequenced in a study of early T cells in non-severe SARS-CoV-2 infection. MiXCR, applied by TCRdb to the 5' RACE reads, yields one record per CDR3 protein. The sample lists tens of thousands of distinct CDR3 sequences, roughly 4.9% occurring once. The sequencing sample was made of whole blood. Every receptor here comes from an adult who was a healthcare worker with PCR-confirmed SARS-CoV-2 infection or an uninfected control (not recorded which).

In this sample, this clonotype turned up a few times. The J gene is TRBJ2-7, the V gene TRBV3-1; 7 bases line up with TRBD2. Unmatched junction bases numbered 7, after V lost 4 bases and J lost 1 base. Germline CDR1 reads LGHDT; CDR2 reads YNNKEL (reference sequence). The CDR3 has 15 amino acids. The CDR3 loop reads CASSLGAGESYEQYF. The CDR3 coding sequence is TGTGCCAGCAGCCTCGGGGCGGGGGAATCCTACGAGCAGTACTTC.

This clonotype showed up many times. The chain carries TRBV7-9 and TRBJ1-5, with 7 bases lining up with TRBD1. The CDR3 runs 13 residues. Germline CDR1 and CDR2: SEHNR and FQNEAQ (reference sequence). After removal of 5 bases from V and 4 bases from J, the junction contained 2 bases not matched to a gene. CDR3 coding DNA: TGTGCCAGCAGCGTGGACAGGAATCAGCCCCAGCATTTT. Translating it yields CASSVDRNQPQHF.

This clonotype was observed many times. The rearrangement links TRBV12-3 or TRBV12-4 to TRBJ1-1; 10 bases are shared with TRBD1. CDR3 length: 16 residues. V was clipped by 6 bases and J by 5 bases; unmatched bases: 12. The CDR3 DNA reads TGTGCCAGCAGCCCGGGACAGGGGAGTTGGGGGACTGAAGCTTTCTTT. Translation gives CASSPGQGSWGTEAFF.

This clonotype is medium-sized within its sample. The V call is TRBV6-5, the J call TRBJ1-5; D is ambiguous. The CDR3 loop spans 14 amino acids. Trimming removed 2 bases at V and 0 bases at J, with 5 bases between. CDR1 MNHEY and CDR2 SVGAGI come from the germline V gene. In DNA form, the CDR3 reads TGTGCCAGCAGTTACGTGGGTAGCAATCAGCCCCAGCATTTT. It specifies CASSYVGSNQPQHF.

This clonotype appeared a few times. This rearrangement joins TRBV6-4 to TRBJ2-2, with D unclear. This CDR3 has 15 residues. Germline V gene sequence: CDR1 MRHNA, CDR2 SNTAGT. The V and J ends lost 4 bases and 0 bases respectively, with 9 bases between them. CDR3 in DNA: TGTGCCAGCAGTGTTTCTGCGACGAACACCGGGGAGCTGTTTTTT. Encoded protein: CASSVSATNTGELFF.

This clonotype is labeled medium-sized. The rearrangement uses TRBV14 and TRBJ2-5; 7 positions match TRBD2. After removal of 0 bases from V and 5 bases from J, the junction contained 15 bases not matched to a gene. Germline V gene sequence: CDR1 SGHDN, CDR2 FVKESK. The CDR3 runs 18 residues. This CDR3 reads CASSQDAWAGAPGETQYF. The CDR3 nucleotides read TGTGCCAGCAGCCAAGACGCGTGGGCGGGAGCCCCGGGGGAGACCCAGTACTTC. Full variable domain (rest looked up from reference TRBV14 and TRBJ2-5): EAGVTQFPSHSVIEKGQTVTLRCDPISGHDNLYWYRRVMGKEIKFLLHFVKESKQDESGMPNNRFLAERTGGTYSTLKVQPAELEDSGVYFCASSQDAWAGAPGETQYFGPGTRLLVL.

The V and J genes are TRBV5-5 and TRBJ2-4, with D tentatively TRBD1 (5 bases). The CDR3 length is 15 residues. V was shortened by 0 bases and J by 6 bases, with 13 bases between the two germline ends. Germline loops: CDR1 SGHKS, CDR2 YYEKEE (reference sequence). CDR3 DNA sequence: TGTGCCAGCAGCTTGGTGTCGCAGGGTGGAAACATTCAGTACTTC. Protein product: CASSLVSQGGNIQYF. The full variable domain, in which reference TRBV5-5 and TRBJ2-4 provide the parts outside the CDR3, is DAGVTQSPTHLIKTRGQQVTLRCSPISGHKSVSWYQQVLGQGPQFIFQYYEKEERGRGNFPDRFSARQFPNYSSELNVNALLLGDSALYLCASSLVSQGGNIQYFGAGTRLSVL.

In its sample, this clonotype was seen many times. The CDR3, as DNA: TGTGCCAGCAGTGAAAGGACTAGCGGGGCCTACAATGAGCAGTTCTTC. Amino acids: CASSERTSGAYNEQFF. The chain is built from TRBV2 and TRBJ2-1; the match to TRBD2 covers 12 bases. This CDR3 has 16 residues. V was pared by 2 bases and J by 2 bases, with 1 base of the junction left unmatched. The germline CDR1 and CDR2 sequences are SNHLY and FYNNEI.

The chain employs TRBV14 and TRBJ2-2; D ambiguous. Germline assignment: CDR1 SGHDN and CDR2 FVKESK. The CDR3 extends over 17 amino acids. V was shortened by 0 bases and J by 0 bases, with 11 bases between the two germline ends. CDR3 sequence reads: CASSQDRGYTNTGELFF. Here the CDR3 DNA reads TGTGCCAGCAGCCAAGATCGTGGGTATACGAACACCGGGGAGCTGTTTTTT.

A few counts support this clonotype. CDR3 sequence (DNA): TGTGCCAGCAGTCCTGGGGGGGTGTTACTAGCCAAAAACATTCAGTACTTC. Translating it yields CASSPGGVLLAKNIQYF. This chain connects TRBV27 to TRBJ2-4; TRBD2 agrees at 7 bases. With V trimmed by 5 bases and J by 0 bases, 10 bases remained unmatched. This CDR3 region has 17 residues. Per the germline V gene, CDR1 is MNHEY and CDR2 is SMNVEV (reference sequence).

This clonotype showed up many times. CDR3 DNA sequence: TGCAGTGCTAGAGTAAGGGGGCTTGCCATGAACACTGAAGCTTTCTTT. Translating gives CSARVRGLAMNTEAFF. The chain carries TRBV20-1 and TRBJ1-1; TRBD1 matches at 7 bases. CDR1 is DFQATT and CDR2 is SNEGSKA in the germline V gene (reference sequence). CDR3 length: 16 residues. V lost 1 base and J lost 0; bases outside the gene matches: 8.

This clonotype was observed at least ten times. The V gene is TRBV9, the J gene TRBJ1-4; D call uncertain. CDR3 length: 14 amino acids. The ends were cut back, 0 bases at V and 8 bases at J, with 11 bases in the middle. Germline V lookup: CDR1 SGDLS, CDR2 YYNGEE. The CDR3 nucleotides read TGTGCCAGCAGCGTAGACGTAGGGCAGGAAAAACTGTTTTTT. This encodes CASSVDVGQEKLFF. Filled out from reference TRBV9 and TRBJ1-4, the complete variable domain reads DSGVTQTPKHLITATGQRVTLRCSPRSGDLSVYWYQQSLDQGLQFLIQYYNGEERAKGNILERFSAQQFPDLHSELNLSSLELGDSALYFCASSVDVGQEKLFFGSGTQLSVL.

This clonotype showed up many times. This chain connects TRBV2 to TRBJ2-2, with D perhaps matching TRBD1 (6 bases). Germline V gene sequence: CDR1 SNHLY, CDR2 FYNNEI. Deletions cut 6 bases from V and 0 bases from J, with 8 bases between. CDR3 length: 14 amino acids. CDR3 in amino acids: CASRSGANTGELFF. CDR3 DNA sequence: TGTGCCAGCAGATCAGGGGCGAACACCGGGGAGCTGTTTTTT.

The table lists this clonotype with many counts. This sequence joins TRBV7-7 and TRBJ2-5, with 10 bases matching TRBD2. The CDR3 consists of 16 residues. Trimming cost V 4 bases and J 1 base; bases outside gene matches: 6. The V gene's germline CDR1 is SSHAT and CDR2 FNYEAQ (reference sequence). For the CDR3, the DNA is TGTGCCAGCAGCTCCAACATAGCGGGAGGCCAAGAGACCCAGTACTTC. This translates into CASSSNIAGGQETQYF.

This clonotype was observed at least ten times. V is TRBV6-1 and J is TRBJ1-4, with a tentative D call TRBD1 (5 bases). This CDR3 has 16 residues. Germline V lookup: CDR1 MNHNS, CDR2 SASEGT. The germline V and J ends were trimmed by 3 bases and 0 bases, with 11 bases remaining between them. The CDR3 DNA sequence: TGTGCCAGCAGTGAGGCAGGGCTTGCAACTAATGAAAAACTGTTTTTT. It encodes CASSEAGLATNEKLFF.

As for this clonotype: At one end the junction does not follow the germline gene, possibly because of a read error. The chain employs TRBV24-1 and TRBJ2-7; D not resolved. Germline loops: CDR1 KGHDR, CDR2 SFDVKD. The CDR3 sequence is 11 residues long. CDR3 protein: CATSLSDEQYF. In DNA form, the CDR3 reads TGTGCTACCAGTCTCTCAGACGAGCAGTACTTC.

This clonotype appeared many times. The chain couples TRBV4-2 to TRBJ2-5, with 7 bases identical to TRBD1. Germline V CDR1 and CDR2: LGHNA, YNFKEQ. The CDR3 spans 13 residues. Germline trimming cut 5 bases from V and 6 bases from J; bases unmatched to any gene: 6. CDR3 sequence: CASSETGVQTQYF. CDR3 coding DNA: TGTGCCAGCAGCGAAACAGGGGTCCAGACCCAGTACTTC.

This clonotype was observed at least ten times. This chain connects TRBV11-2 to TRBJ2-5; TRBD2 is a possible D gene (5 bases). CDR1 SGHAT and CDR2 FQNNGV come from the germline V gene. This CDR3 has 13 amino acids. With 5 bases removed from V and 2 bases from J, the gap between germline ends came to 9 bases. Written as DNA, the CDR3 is TGTGCCAGCAGCCGGGAAGGGCAAGAGACCCAGTACTTC. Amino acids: CASSREGQETQYF.

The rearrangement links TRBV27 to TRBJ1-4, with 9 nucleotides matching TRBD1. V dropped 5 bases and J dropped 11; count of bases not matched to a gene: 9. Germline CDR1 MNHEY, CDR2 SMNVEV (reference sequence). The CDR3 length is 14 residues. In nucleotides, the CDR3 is TGTGCCAGCAGTCCGACAGGGGGGATCGGGAAACTGTTTTTT. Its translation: CASSPTGGIGKLFF.

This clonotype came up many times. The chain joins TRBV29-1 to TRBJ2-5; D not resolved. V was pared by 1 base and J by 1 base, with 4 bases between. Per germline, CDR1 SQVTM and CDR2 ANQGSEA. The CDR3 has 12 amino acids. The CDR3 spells CSVEVGQETQYF. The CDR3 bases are TGCAGCGTTGAAGTGGGCCAAGAGACCCAGTACTTC.

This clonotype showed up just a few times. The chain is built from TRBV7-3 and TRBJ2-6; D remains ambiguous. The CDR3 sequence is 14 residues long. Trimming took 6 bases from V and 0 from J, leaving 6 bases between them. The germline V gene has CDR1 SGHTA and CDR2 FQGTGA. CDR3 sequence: CASSYSSGANVLTF. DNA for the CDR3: TGTGCCAGCAGTTACAGCTCTGGGGCCAACGTCCTGACTTTC.

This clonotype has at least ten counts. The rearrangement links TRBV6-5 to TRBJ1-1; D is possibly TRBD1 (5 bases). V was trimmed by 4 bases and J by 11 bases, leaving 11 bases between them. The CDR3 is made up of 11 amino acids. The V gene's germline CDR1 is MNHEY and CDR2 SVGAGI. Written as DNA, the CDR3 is TGTGCCAGCAGTTCACAGGCTGTGGCTTTCTTT. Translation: CASSSQAVAFF.